A single sample is the source of the 19 T cell receptor beta chains below, sequenced in a study of T cells after yellow fever vaccination (dated by TCRdb to between 2018 and 2021). Libraries came from 5' RACE. Sequenced using an Illumina HiSeq 2500. Using fastp at Q25 and MiXCR, TCRdb reprocessed the public reads and kept productive beta chains. Entries are consolidated by CDR3 protein sequence, retaining the most common genes and DNA. This sample has approximately 300,000 distinct CDR3 sequences in its table, and roughly 13% of those were observed once. Approximately 0.49% of the sample is in the top ten clones. Sample treatment or condition, as interpreted from the label and publication: live attenuated yellow fever vaccine strain. The specimen was CD4+ T cells sorted from PBMCs, collected 45 days after the yellow fever booster vaccination. The receptors derive from a man aged 30-40 years who received the YFV17D yellow fever vaccine.

This clonotype was counted between two and nine times. The chain joins TRBV29-1 to TRBJ2-3; 13 positions match TRBD2. The germline V gene has CDR1 SQVTM and CDR2 ANQGSEA. The V gene end was trimmed by 7 bases and the J gene end by 2 bases; junction bases not matched to a gene: 6. This CDR3 spans 15 amino acids. The CDR3 region is CSAPTSGRATDTQYF. The DNA of the CDR3 is TGCAGCGCCCCCACTAGCGGGAGGGCCACAGATACGCAGTATTTT.

This clonotype turned up a few times. The V call is TRBV24-1, the J call TRBJ2-1; TRBD2 aligns across 16 bases. V shed 5 bases and J 10 bases; nucleotides not matched to a gene: 10. CDR3 length equals 17 residues. Looked up from germline, CDR1 is KGHDR and CDR2 is SFDVKD. DNA of the CDR3: TGTGCCACCAGTGGACAAGCCGGGACTAGCGGGAGGGCCGAGCAGTTCTTC. The encoded protein is CATSGQAGTSGRAEQFF.

This clonotype was recorded a few times. The J gene is TRBJ2-3, the V gene TRBV7-2, with TRBD1 as a possible D gene (5 bases). In germline, CDR1 is SGHTA, CDR2 FQGNSA. V dropped 5 bases and J dropped 4 bases, with 13 bases sitting between them. This CDR3 region has 14 residues. The CDR3 nucleotides are TGTGCCAGCAGCAATAGCTGGGGCGCAGATACGCAGTATTTT. Translating gives CASSNSWGADTQYF.

This clonotype was seen more than once but under ten times. V usage is TRBV7-2 and J usage is TRBJ1-2; tentatively, D is TRBD1 (5 bases). Germline V gene sequence: CDR1 SGHTA, CDR2 FQGNSA. V was shortened by 7 bases and J by 3 bases, with 18 bases between the two germline ends. CDR3 size: 15 residues. This CDR3 is CASNPQGGQYYGYTF. CDR3 in DNA: TGTGCCAGCAACCCGCAGGGTGGACAATACTATGGCTACACCTTC. Full variable domain (outside the CDR3, taken from reference TRBV7-2 and TRBJ1-2): GAGVSQSPSNKVTEKGKDVELRCDPISGHTALYWYRQSLGQGLEFLIYFQGNSAPDKSGLPSDRFSAERTGGSVSTLTIQRTQQEDSAVYLCASNPQGGQYYGYTFGSGTRLTVV.

Written as DNA, the CDR3 is TGCAGTGCTAGAGATCAACGGGGGCCCAAAAACATTCAGTACTTC. Translated: CSARDQRGPKNIQYF. The gene calls are TRBV20-1 and TRBJ2-4; TRBD1 or TRBD2 may be the D gene (6 bases each). In germline, CDR1 is DFQATT, CDR2 SNEGSKA (reference sequence). The length of the CDR3 is 15 residues. Trimming removed 0 bases at V and 2 bases at J, with 11 bases between.

The chain uses TRBV6-1 and TRBJ2-7; weak D call: TRBD2 (6 bases). CDR3 length equals 13 residues. Per the germline V gene, CDR1 is MNHNS and CDR2 is SASEGT. The ends were cut back, 8 bases at V and 8 bases at J, with 19 bases in the middle. CDR3 coding DNA: TGTGCCAGCCGGCAGCGGGTGGTCTCCCAGCAGTACTTC. This gives the protein CASRQRVVSQQYF.

This chain joins TRBV7-2 and TRBJ2-7; D may be TRBD2 (6 bases). Germline CDR1 reads SGHTA; CDR2 reads FQGNSA. Trimming took 5 bases from V and 2 from J, leaving 10 bases between them. The CDR3 extends over 13 amino acids. The CDR3 DNA reads TGTGCCAGCAGCCGAGGAGGGGCCTACGAGCAGTACTTC. As protein: CASSRGGAYEQYF. Using reference TRBV7-2 and TRBJ2-7 for the parts outside the CDR3, the full variable domain is GAGVSQSPSNKVTEKGKDVELRCDPISGHTALYWYRQSLGQGLEFLIYFQGNSAPDKSGLPSDRFSAERTGGSVSTLTIQRTQQEDSAVYLCASSRGGAYEQYFGPGTRLTVT.

This clonotype has at least ten counts. The chain uses TRBV20-1 and TRBJ2-1; no clear D. This CDR3 is 14 amino acids long. The V end lost 0 bases, the J end lost 7 bases, and 13 bases lay between the germline ends. The germline CDR1 and CDR2 sequences are DFQATT and SNEGSKA (reference sequence). CDR3 nucleotide sequence: TGCAGTGCTAGAGATGACCCATCGAGGAATGAGCAGTTCTTC. As protein: CSARDDPSRNEQFF.

This clonotype has a handful of counts. CDR3 bases: TGTGCCTTGAGAGGACTAGCGGGGGTTGGTGGCGGGGAGCTGTTTTTT. Protein: CALRGLAGVGGGELFF. The rearrangement uses TRBV6-2 or TRBV6-3 and TRBJ2-2; the match to TRBD2 covers 13 bases. The CDR3 runs 16 residues. With 11 bases clipped from V and 7 bases from J, the junction kept 13 bases outside the gene matches. Germline V lookup: CDR1 MNHEY, CDR2 SVGEGT.

The chain has TRBV18 and TRBJ2-2; 8 bases are shared with TRBD2. The CDR3 sequence is 17 residues long. With V trimmed by 0 bases and J by 6 bases, 9 bases remained unmatched. In germline, CDR1 is KGHSH, CDR2 LQKENI. CDR3 residues: CASSPPNKRELSGELFF. CDR3 nucleotide sequence: TGTGCCAGCTCACCACCGAACAAGCGGGAGTTGTCCGGGGAGCTGTTTTTT.

Turning to this clonotype: Germline and junction disagree at one end, which may indicate a read error. CDR3: CASSLPGLMNTVAFF. In nucleotides, the CDR3 is TGTGCCAGCAGTTTACCGGGGCTAATGAACACTGTAGCTTTCTTT. The rearrangement uses TRBV28 and TRBJ1-1; D perhaps matches TRBD1 (5 bases). This CDR3 spans 15 amino acids. Germline lookup yields CDR1 MDHEN and CDR2 SYDVKM.

This clonotype was counted between two and nine times. The rearrangement links TRBV30 to TRBJ1-5; the D gene is possibly TRBD1 (5 bases). This CDR3 comprises 16 residues. Germline loops: CDR1 GTSNPN, CDR2 SVGIG (reference sequence). V gave up 5 bases and J gave up 1 base, with 18 bases separating them. In DNA form, the CDR3 reads TGTGCCTGGTCGACAGAGTGGGCAGTAAGCAATCAGCCCCAGCATTTT. Its protein is CAWSTEWAVSNQPQHF.

The rearrangement joins TRBV7-2 to TRBJ2-1; D perhaps matches TRBD1 (6 bases). Between the trimmed V and J ends, which lost 7 bases and 4 bases, there was a span of 14 bases. CDR1 and CDR2 (germline): SGHTA, FQGNSA. The CDR3 consists of 14 residues. CDR3 nucleotide sequence: TGTGCCAGCACCCCCGGGACAAAATACAATGAGCAGTTCTTC. Its protein product is CASTPGTKYNEQFF.

There are many counts of this clonotype. This rearrangement joins TRBV29-1 to TRBJ1-2; D is undetermined. V lost 3 bases and J lost 8, with 1 base in between. Germline V gives CDR1 SQVTM, CDR2 ANQGSEA. The CDR3 is made up of 8 amino acids. CDR3 nucleotides: TGCAGCGTTGAGGGCTACACCTTC. The encoded protein is CSVEGYTF.

This clonotype was found a few times. The chain uses TRBV11-2 and TRBJ2-1; no definite D call. Germline assignment: CDR1 SGHAT and CDR2 FQNNGV. V was pared by 0 bases and J by 4 bases, with 10 bases between. This CDR3 comprises 15 residues. For the CDR3, the DNA is TGTGCCAGCAGCTTAGATAATGGGGATTACAATGAGCAGTTCTTC. Translating it yields CASSLDNGDYNEQFF.

This clonotype has only a few counts. Written as DNA, the CDR3 is TGTGCCAGCAGCAAAGCTTGGCCTAGCGGGAGGATTGAGCAGTTCTTC. Its translation: CASSKAWPSGRIEQFF. The chain has TRBV21-1 and TRBJ2-1; the DNA was not compared with TRBD2, the D call given in the table. TRBV21-1 is listed as a pseudogene. The length of the CDR3 is 16 residues.

The V and J genes are TRBV7-2 and TRBJ2-7; no reliable D call. CDR1 and CDR2 (germline): SGHTA, FQGNSA. The CDR3 has 14 amino acids. Trimming took 1 base from V and 7 from J, leaving 14 bases between them. The CDR3 nucleotides are TGTGCCAGCAGCTTAGGTCCGGTGTTTGATGAGCAGTACTTC. Its translation: CASSLGPVFDEQYF.

The chain has TRBV20-1 and TRBJ2-1; D is perhaps TRBD1 (6 bases). This CDR3 comprises 13 residues. Trimming stripped 5 bases from V and 8 bases from J, with 16 bases between. Germline CDR1 DFQATT, CDR2 SNEGSKA (reference sequence). Written as DNA, the CDR3 is TGCAGTGCTGTAGGGACAAGTGTTGATGAGCAGTTCTTC. Protein product: CSAVGTSVDEQFF.

This clonotype came up a few times. The CDR3 loop is CSAWLAGEDTQYF. The CDR3 region has the DNA TGCAGTGCTTGGCTAGCGGGAGAAGATACGCAGTATTTT. The V and J genes are TRBV20-1 and TRBJ2-3; 10 positions match TRBD2. Trimming removed 5 bases from V and 5 bases from J; junction bases left unmatched: 4. This CDR3 is built from 13 residues. In germline, CDR1 is DFQATT, CDR2 SNEGSKA (reference sequence).